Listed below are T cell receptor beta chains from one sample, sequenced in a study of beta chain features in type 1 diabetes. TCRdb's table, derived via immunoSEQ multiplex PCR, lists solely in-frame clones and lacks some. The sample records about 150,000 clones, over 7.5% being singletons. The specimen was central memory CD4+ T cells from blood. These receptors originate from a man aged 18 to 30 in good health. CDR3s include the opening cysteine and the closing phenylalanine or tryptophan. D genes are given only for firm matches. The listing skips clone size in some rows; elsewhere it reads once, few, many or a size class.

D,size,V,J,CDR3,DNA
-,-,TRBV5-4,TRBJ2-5,CASSLAGFQETQYF,TGTGCCAGCAGCTTGGCAGGATTCCAAGAGACCCAGTACTTC
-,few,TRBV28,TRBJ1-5,CASSSGDQPQHF,TGTGCCAGCAGTTCAGGGGATCAGCCCCAGCATTTT
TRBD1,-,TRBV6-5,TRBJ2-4,CASSNSRTGTKNIQYF,TGTGCCAGCAGTAACTCACGGACAGGGACCAAAAACATTCAGTACTTC
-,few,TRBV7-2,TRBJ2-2,CASSLTGFANTGELFF,TGTGCCAGCAGCTTAACAGGATTTGCGAACACCGGGGAGCTGTTTTTT
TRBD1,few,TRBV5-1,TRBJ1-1,CASSVRGENTEAFF,TGCGCCAGCAGCGTCAGGGGGGAGAACACTGAAGCTTTCTTT
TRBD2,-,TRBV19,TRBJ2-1,CASSKFSGASYNEQFF,TGTGCCAGTAGTAAGTTTAGCGGGGCGTCCTACAATGAGCAGTTCTTC
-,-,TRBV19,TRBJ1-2,CASSGKQNGYTF,TGTGCCAGTAGCGGGAAGCAGAATGGCTACACCTTC
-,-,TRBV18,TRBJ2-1,CASSPPYDTYNEQFF,TGTGCCAGCTCACCCCCGTACGACACCTACAATGAGCAGTTCTTC
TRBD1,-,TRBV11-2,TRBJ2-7,CASSSQGTVGYEQYF,TGTGCCAGCAGCTCCCAGGGGACAGTTGGCTACGAGCAGTACTTC
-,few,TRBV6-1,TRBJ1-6,CASSELNEFQSPLHF,TGTGCCAGCAGTGAATTGAACGAGTTCCAATCACCCCTCCACTTT
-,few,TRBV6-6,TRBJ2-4,CASSYSLAKNIQYF,TGTGCCAGCAGTTACAGCCTCGCCAAAAACATTCAGTACTTC
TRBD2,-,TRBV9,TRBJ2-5,CASSVDAGDSETQYF,TGTGCCAGCAGCGTAGATGCGGGGGATTCTGAGACCCAGTACTTC
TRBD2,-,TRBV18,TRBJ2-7,CASSPVSGMTIEQYF,TGTGCCAGCTCACCAGTTAGCGGGATGACCATCGAGCAGTACTTC
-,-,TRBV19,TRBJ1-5,CASSIASGPNQPQHF,TGTGCCAGTAGTATTGCGTCAGGGCCCAATCAGCCCCAGCATTTT
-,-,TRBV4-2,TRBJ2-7,CASSQDPGQNSYEQYF,TGTGCCAGCAGCCAAGATCCCGGACAGAACTCCTACGAGCAGTACTTC
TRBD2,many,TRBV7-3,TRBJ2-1,CASSLTSGLGNEQFF,TGTGCCAGCAGCTTGACTAGCGGCCTGGGGAATGAGCAGTTCTTC
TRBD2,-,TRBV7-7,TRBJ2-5,CATGASGNQETQYF,TGTGCCACTGGGGCTAGCGGGAACCAAGAGACCCAGTACTTC
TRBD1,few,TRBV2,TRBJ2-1,CASSEGQGVFWSYNEQFF,TGTGCCAGCAGTGAAGGACAGGGGGTATTTTGGTCCTACAATGAGCAGTTCTTC
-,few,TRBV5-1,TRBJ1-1,CASRPLDKRAEAFF,TGCGCCAGCCGGCCCCTCGACAAACGCGCTGAAGCTTTCTTT
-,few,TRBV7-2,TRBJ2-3,CASSFPSSSSTDTQYF,TGTGCCAGCAGCTTCCCTAGCTCTTCGAGCACAGATACGCAGTATTTT
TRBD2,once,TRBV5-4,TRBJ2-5,CASSLMTLADLLYQETQYF,TGTGCCAGCAGCTTGATGACCCTAGCGGACCTTCTGTACCAAGAGACCCAGTACTTC
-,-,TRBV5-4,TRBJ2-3,CASSLVLSGTDTQYF,TGTGCCAGCAGCTTGGTTCTTAGCGGCACAGATACGCAGTATTTT
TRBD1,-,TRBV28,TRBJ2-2,CASSPPGQGDTGELFF,TGTGCCAGCAGTCCACCGGGACAGGGGGATACCGGGGAGCTGTTTTTT
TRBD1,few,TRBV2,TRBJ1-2,CASSLGQSTRGYTF,TGTGCCAGCAGCCTGGGACAGAGCACGCGGGGCTACACCTTC
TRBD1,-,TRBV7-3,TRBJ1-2,CASSARQGVGYTF,TGTGCCAGCAGCGCCCGACAGGGTGTTGGCTACACCTTC
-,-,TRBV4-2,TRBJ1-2,CASSQDLVRRGYTF,TGTGCCAGCAGCCAAGATCTGGTGCGGCGCGGCTACACCTTC
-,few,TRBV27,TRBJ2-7,CASSTYDPLLQYF,TGTGCCAGCAGCACCTACGATCCGCTATTGCAGTACTTC
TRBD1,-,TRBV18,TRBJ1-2,CASSPRGQDYGYTF,TGTGCCAGCTCACCGCGGGGACAGGACTATGGCTACACCTTC
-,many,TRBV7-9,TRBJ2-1,CASSPGSAANEQFF,TGTGCCAGCAGCCCAGGTTCGGCCGCGAATGAGCAGTTCTTC
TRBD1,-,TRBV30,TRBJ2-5,CAWSLTGVETQYF,TGTGCCTGGAGTTTAACAGGGGTAGAGACCCAGTACTTC
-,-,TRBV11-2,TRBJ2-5,CASSQDPAGVETQYF,TGCGCCAGCAGCCAAGATCCGGCAGGGGTAGAGACCCAGTACTTC
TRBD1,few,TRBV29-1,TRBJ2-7,CSVVRQGISYEQYF,TGCAGCGTTGTCCGACAGGGTATCTCCTACGAGCAGTACTTC
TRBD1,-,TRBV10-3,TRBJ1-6,CATQDRVNSPLHF,TGTGCCACCCAGGACAGGGTTAATTCACCCCTCCACTTT
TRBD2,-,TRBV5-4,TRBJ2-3,CASSPVAGGGTDTQYF,TGTGCCAGCAGCCCCGTAGCGGGGGGGGGCACAGATACGCAGTATTTT
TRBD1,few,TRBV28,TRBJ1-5,CASSYGTGQPQHF,TGTGCCAGCAGCTATGGGACAGGTCAGCCCCAGCATTTT
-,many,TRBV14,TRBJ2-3,CASSETGREATQYF,TGTGCCAGCAGCGAAACCGGACGGGAAGCTACGCAGTATTTT
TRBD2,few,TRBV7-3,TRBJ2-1,CASSSLAVGGNEQFF,TGTGCCAGCAGCTCACTAGCGGTGGGGGGAAATGAGCAGTTCTTC
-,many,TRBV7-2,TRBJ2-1,CASSQNGGPITQFF,TGTGCCAGCAGCCAAAACGGGGGACCGATAACACAGTTCTTC
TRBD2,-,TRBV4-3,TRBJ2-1,CASSQDLRTSGNNEQFF,TGCGCCAGCAGCCAAGACTTAAGGACTAGCGGGAACAATGAGCAGTTCTTC
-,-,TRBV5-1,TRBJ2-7,CASSLVRGGTYEQYF,TGCGCCAGCAGCTTGGTTCGTGGGGGGACCTACGAGCAGTACTTC
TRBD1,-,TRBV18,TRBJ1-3,CASSPPGQIAGNTIYF,TGTGCCAGCTCACCACCGGGACAGATAGCCGGGAACACCATATATTTT
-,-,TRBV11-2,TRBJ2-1,CASSQLRGGEQFF,TGTGCCAGCAGCCAGTTGAGGGGGGGTGAGCAGTTCTTC
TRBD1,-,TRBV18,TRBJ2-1,CASSPRTGGSSYNEQFF,TGTGCCAGCTCACCCCGGACAGGGGGTAGCTCCTACAATGAGCAGTTCTTC
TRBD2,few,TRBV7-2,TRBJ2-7,CASSSVREGYEQYF,TGTGCCAGCAGCTCAGTGCGGGAGGGGTACGAGCAGTACTTC